What follows are 5 T cell receptor beta chains derived from one specimen sequenced in a study of cytomegalovirus exposure and HLA in healthy donors. Primers for the PCR totalled 60 Vbeta and 13 Jbeta. The protocol was immunoSEQ multiplex PCR, while the TCRdb copy is restricted to in-frame clones and leaves out a portion. This sample has roughly 150,000 clones, with 70% to 80% found just once. The specimen was PBMCs. The receptors were sampled from a male donor in good health and CMV-seronegative.

This clone has just a few counts. The gene calls are TRBV7-9 and TRBJ2-1; 8 nucleotides agree with TRBD2. The V segment lost 3 bases and the J segment 1 base; nucleotides outside the gene matches: 2. The CDR3 loop spans 15 amino acids. Germline lookup yields CDR1 SEHNR and CDR2 FQNEAQ (reference sequence). The DNA for the CDR3 is TGTGCCAGCAGCTTTAGCGGGGAATCCTACAATGAGCAGTTCTTC. It is translated as CASSFSGESYNEQFF.

V gene TRBV21-1 combines with J gene TRBJ1-3; TRBD1, the table's D call, was not compared with the DNA. TRBV21-1 is shown as a pseudogene. There are 14 residues in the CDR3. This CDR3 reads CASSNRGSGNTIYF. CDR3 nucleotides: TGTGCCAGCAGCAACAGGGGCTCTGGAAACACCATATATTTT.

This rearrangement joins TRBV4-1 to TRBJ1-5; tentatively, D is TRBD1 (6 bases). Germline CDR1 is MGHRA and CDR2 is YSYEKL. V lost 1 base and J 6 bases, leaving 10 bases between the germline ends. This CDR3 has 14 amino acids. DNA for the CDR3: TGCGCCAGCAGCCAAGGACAGGCAACTCAGCCCCAGCATTTT. It is translated as CASSQGQATQPQHF.

This clone was found a few times. The chain is built from TRBV19 and TRBJ2-2; 8 nucleotides line up with TRBD1. CDR1 and CDR2 from the germline V gene are LNHDA and SQIVND (reference sequence). The V gene end was trimmed by 7 bases and the J gene end by 4 bases; junction bases not matched to a gene: 14. The CDR3 spans 17 residues. Here the CDR3 reads CASTRTGTGPGTGELFF. In nucleotides, the CDR3 is TGTGCCAGTACCCGGACCGGGACAGGCCCTGGCACCGGGGAGCTGTTTTTT.

This chain joins TRBV20-1 and TRBJ1-2, with D perhaps TRBD1 (5 bases). V dropped 5 bases and J dropped 6 bases, with 7 bases sitting between them. There are 10 residues in the CDR3. Germline V gene lookup returns CDR1 DFQATT and CDR2 SNEGSKA (reference sequence). The CDR3: CSAGGNGYTF. In DNA, the CDR3 is TGCAGTGCTGGGGGGAATGGCTACACCTTC.